The T cell receptor beta chain under discussion was sequenced for a study of beta chain features in type 1 diabetes (dated by TCRdb to 2016 to 2018). Study-level background: No differences in mean age, gender distribution, total cell number or subset yield were found between patients and healthy donors. Regulatory and stem cell-like memory subsets were obtained from only 8 patients and about eight healthy donors, while naive and central memory subsets were obtained from all 30 or so donors. Across all samples, approximately 98,000,000 sorted cells were examined, and cell number per subset correlated strongly with RNA yield. The study compared the TCRB repertoires of sorted circulating CD4+ T cell subsets in recently diagnosed type 1 diabetes patients with those in matched healthy donors. The full study reports these points: In all four CD4+ subsets, TCRB CDR3 length was moderately but significantly shorter in type 1 diabetes patients. Because cDNA rather than genomic DNA was sequenced, highly expressing activated cells could have been over-represented, although no difference in activation and CD3 levels was found between groups. Naive, central memory and regulatory TCRB repertoires appeared to be more alike among patients than among healthy donors. PCR may preferentially amplify shorter templates, but because patient and control samples were amplified and corrected together, any resulting skew would affect both groups equally. Patients with type 1 diabetes made fewer insertions and deleted more nucleotides at VDJ recombination sites, implying thymic rearrangement abnormalities. Because the HLA sub-analyses included only small numbers of individuals, any influence of HLA type on TCRB rearrangement was left unresolved.

The CDR3, from cysteine to phenylalanine, totals 14 residues. Just the 42-base CDR3 DNA is kept, in frame starting at base 1. V is cut by 4 bases and J by 8 bases, and the space between the germline ends is 15 bases. For CDR1 and CDR2, the germline V gene (reference sequence) lists SGHNT and YYREEE. Each donor gave one peripheral blood draw, approximately 100 mL on average, collected into heparinised tubes. Naive, central memory, regulatory and stem cell-like memory CD4+ T cells were sorted on a BD FACSAria II using a panel including CD45RO, CCR7, CD25, CD127, CD95 and CD27. Every sorted population had a purity above 95%. Right away, PBMCs were isolated by Lymphoprep density gradient centrifugation and were stained directly, with no culture step. So that batch effects would be minimized, each experiment stained and sorted samples in pairs, pairing one healthy donor with one patient. All of the isolated RNA was reverse transcribed with the High Capacity cDNA Reverse Transcription Kit, so expressed TCRB transcripts were sequenced. Deep immunoSEQ sequencing was performed on naive, central memory and regulatory T cell samples, with an average of about 3.6 million total reads per sample. After sorted cells were lysed in RLT buffer, RNA was extracted with DNase-treated RNeasy Micro or Mini kits, with the choice depending on cell number. Each cell subset was processed on its own to prevent cross-contamination, while patient and healthy donor samples were processed together. TCRB sequences were amplified from cDNA with the immunoSEQ multiplex PCR, producing 87-bp fragments spanning the CDR3 region. The amplicons were sequenced using the Illumina HiSeq platform. Processing in the source paper ran as follows. PCR bias was computationally corrected using synthetic template baselines, reads within Hamming distance 2 were collapsed, and singletons that could not be merged were discarded. Reads were aligned to IMGT to assign V, D and J genes, CDR3 length, and insertions or deletions at six rearrangement sites. Within each subset, clonotype counts were normalized to sorted cell number, and only after that were true diversity and Gini coefficients computed with the tcR R package. Repertoire sharing was quantified using the overlap coefficient calculated on TCRB nucleotide sequences. Out-of-frame TCRB sequences from naive cells were analyzed to stand in for the pre-selection repertoire. This is the immuneACCESS table as TCRdb keeps it, with only in-frame sequences that have V and J called. A part of the clones is gone; compared with another copy, unresolved V genes explain less than half, and the rest is unexplained. The DNA gave D and trimming, while V, J and clone size come from that table. For this sample there are hundreds of thousands of clones; around an eighth appear just once. The ten largest clones add up to around 0.02% of the sample.

About this clone itself: No antigen is known for it. No qualities accompany the bases; no much larger clone lies one base away.

The origin of this receptor is a man between 18 and 35 years old in good health. The chain joins TRBV5-4 to TRBJ1-4; the D gene is possibly TRBD1, with 6 bases matching. Sequences were obtained from naive CD4+ T cells from blood. According to the study, the label for this sample's cell subset or site signals: true naive CD4+ T cells. CDR3 loop: CASSQDRFGEKLFF. The DNA is as follows: TGTGCCAGCAGCCAAGACAGGTTTGGAGAAAAACTGTTTTTT.